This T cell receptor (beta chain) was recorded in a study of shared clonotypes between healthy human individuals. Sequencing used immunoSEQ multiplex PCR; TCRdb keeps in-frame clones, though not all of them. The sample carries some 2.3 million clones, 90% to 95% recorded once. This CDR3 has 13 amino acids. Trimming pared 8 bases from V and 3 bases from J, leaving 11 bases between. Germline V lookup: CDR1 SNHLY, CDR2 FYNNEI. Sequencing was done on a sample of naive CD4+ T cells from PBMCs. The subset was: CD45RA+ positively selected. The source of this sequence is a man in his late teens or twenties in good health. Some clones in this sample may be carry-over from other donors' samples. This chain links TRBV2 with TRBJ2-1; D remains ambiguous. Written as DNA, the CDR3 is TGTGCCAGCCATTTCGGTAACTACAATGAGCAGTTCTTC. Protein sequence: CASHFGNYNEQFF.